This T cell receptor (beta chain) was identified in a study of T cells in Graves' hyperthyroidism and ophthalmopathy. At the level of the study: Blood from the periphery was taken at initial diagnosis, before any treatment.

Whole-study findings and limits: Separation of ophthalmopathy from stable hyperthyroidism was achieved by a 13 V-J model.

TCR beta CDR3 regions were amplified from RNA transcripts. The HTBI primer set served for first-round RT-PCR of the TCR CDR3. TCRdb reprocessed the multiplex PCR reads with MiXCR, giving one entry per CDR3 protein. The sample has around 350,000 distinct CDR3 sequences; around 16% are singletons. Germline assignment: CDR1 MGHRA and CDR2 YSYEKL. The V end lost 0 bases, the J end lost 0 bases, and 9 bases lay between the germline ends. This CDR3 comprises 16 residues. Ahead of any ophthalmopathy symptoms, the blood sample was obtained at the first diagnosis of hyperthyroidism. This clonotype has only a few counts. What it recognizes is unknown.

This sequence was found in a woman under 30 with Graves' hyperthyroidism that later progressed to Graves' ophthalmopathy. Sequenced material: blood. The chain has TRBV4-1 and TRBJ2-4; the D gene is possibly TRBD2 (5 bases). CDR3 sequence (DNA): TGCGCCAGCAGCCAAGATAGTCGGGGAGCCAAAAACATTCAGTACTTC. Protein product: CASSQDSRGAKNIQYF.